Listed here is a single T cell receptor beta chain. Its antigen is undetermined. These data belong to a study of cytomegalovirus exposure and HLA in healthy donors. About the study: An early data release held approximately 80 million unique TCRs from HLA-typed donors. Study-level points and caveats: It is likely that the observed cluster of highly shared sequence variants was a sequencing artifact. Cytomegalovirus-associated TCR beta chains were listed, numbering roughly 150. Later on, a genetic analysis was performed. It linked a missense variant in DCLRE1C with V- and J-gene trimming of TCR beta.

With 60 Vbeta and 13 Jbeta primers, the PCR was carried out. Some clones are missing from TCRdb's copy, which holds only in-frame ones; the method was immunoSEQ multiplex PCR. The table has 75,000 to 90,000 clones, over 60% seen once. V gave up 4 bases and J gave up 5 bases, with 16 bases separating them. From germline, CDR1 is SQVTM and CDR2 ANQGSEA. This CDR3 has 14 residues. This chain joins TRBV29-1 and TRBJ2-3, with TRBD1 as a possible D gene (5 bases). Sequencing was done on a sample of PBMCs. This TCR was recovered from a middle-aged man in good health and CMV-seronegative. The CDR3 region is CSVVVQGVIDTQYF. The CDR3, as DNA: TGCAGCGTTGTCGTCCAGGGCGTGATAGATACGCAGTATTTT.